This T cell receptor beta chain was sequenced for a study of blood T cells in healthy people across ages. Through a sample-barcoded 5' primer and a J-beta primer mix, a second PCR was run for roughly 6 to 11 cycles. A 12-random-nucleotide template-switch adaptor tagged each cDNA molecule. TCRdb re-called the 5' RACE reads through MiXCR, storing one row per CDR3 protein. This sample has roughly 1.6 million distinct CDR3 sequences, with around 35% found just once. The CDR3 loop spans 15 amino acids. The germline gives CDR1 DFQATT, CDR2 SNEGSKA (reference sequence). V was trimmed by 5 bases and J by 10 bases, leaving 24 bases between them. Turning to this clonotype: Its specificity is not known.

There were healthy Caucasian individuals from Russia, aged about 6 to 100, serving as donors. Findings and limits, study-wide: Whereas aged donors had fewer naive CD4+ cells, long-lived donors had more of them and higher diversity.

This receptor was taken from a woman in her 30s in good health. The chain is built from TRBV20-1 and TRBJ2-1, with D maybe TRBD2 (6 bases). The sequenced material came from blood. The CDR3 coding sequence is TGCAGTGCTTCCCCGAGCGGGCCGATCGGTTACGAGCAGTTCTTC. This encodes CSASPSGPIGYEQFF.